This T cell receptor (beta chain) appears in the sequencing data of a study of blood T cell repertoires in COVID-19. Across the study: Acute and convalescent COVID-19 samples came from the United States, Italy and Spain. Sources were T cells, B-cell-depleted T cells, or PBMCs; the material itself was cDNA or gDNA.

The table lists this clone with a count of one. CDR1 and CDR2 from the germline V gene are SQVTM and ANQGSEA. The V segment lost 7 bases and the J segment 4 bases; nucleotides outside the gene matches: 9. CDR3 length equals 14 residues. In the original processing: Amplification of reference gene primers was used by the study to estimate nucleated cell counts. Some clones are missing from TCRdb's copy, which holds only in-frame ones; the method was immunoSEQ multiplex PCR. The V and J calls and clone size are taken from that table; D and trimming were inferred from the DNA. The sample has hundreds of thousands of clones; 75% to 90% are singletons.

The receptor's source is a woman between 18 and 29 years old with acute or convalescent COVID-19. V usage is TRBV29-1 and J usage is TRBJ1-2; 10 nucleotides match TRBD1. Material for sequencing was peripheral blood. CDR3 residues: CSARGQGRGYGYTF. The CDR3 bases are TGCAGCGCCCGGGGACAGGGGCGAGGCTATGGCTACACCTTC.